This T cell receptor (beta chain) comes out of a study of beta chain features in type 1 diabetes. Study findings and constraints: People with Type 1 diabetes carried modestly yet significantly shorter TCRB CDR3s in all four CD4+ subsets. Using cDNA template may skew counts toward highly expressing activated cells.

This clone turned up a few times. Its antigen is still unknown. The germline V and J ends were trimmed by 3 bases and 5 bases, with 16 bases remaining between them. Germline V gene data show CDR1 as KGHSH and CDR2 as LQKENI. The CDR3 has 15 residues. Of the isolated RNA, all was reverse transcribed, and so the sequenced material was expressed TCRB transcripts. Here immunoSEQ multiplex PCR was the method, and the copy in TCRdb shows in-frame clones only, minus some. The sample lists 160,000 or so clones, 8% to 8.5% occurring once. The genes are TRBV18 and TRBJ2-5; possible D gene TRBD2, 6 bases. Sample: central memory CD4+ T cells from blood. The receptor comes from a woman under 30 with type 1 diabetes. The CDR3 here is CASSPPENRGETQYF. The CDR3 nucleotides read TGTGCCAGCTCACCTCCGGAGAATCGGGGGGAGACCCAGTACTTC.